This record covers a single T cell receptor (beta chain). Its antigen has not been determined. Within one base of it there is no much larger clone, and no base qualities were kept. Between the V and J ends, shortened by 1 base and 0 bases respectively, the junction contains 10 bases. The CDR3 runs 15 amino acids, cysteine and phenylalanine included. Kept here is only the CDR3 DNA, which spans 45 bases and is read in frame from base 1. CDR1 is given as LGHNA and CDR2 as YNFKEQ, both from the germline V gene. The source of the sample is a study of tumor and adjacent non-tumor tissue in lung cancer (dated 2018 in TCRdb). About the investigation overall: Of the cohort, eleven to twelve patients had adenocarcinoma, 2 had squamous cell carcinoma and 1 had small cell lung cancer. The study compared bulk TCRbeta repertoires from lung tumor tissue and matched distant non-tumor lung tissue of some 14 lung cancer patients. The roughly 15 patients were aged about 30 to 76 years, included ten or so men and 5 women, and had TNM stage I to III disease. A total of roughly 120,000,000 productive TCRbeta reads were generated by sequencing, corresponding to an average of around 4 million reads per sample. Over 25 paired specimens, one tumor and one normal lung sample per patient, were profiled by TCRbeta CDR3 sequencing.

Library construction relied on multiplex PCR. Sequencing instrument: Illumina HiSeq 2500. TCRbeta libraries were constructed through three rounds of nested PCR with primers (Table S4) according to protocols adapted from ARM-PCR. Before sequencing, PCR products in the 200-500 bp range were cut out of the gel and cleaned up using the QIAquick gel extraction kit. Per the source publication's procedure: Trimmomatic was used to clean the reads, FLASH was used to merge the reads into complete CDR3 sequences, and MiTCR was used to assign the reads to V(D)J germline segments. Clonal diversity was computed as the inverse Simpson's index with VDJtools. In-frame sequences without a premature stop codon were defined as productive reads. TCRdb reran the public reads through fastp at Q25 and MiXCR, keeping productive beta chains. CDR3 protein duplicates are merged, each entry listing the most common genes and DNA. TCRdb, not the original authors, processed these V and J calls. This sample has some 95,000 distinct CDR3 sequences in its table, and more than 80% of those were observed once. More than 25% of the sample is held by the ten biggest clonotypes.

On the study overall, not on this receptor specifically: Younger patients had significantly higher TCR diversity, and higher tumor TCR diversity was associated with shorter overall and disease-free survival. A significantly larger cumulative share of the repertoire was made up by the top 100 clones in normal lung than in tumor tissue. Peripheral blood was not sequenced, so blood TCRbeta repertoires were not examined in the lung cancer patients of the study. The cohort had only about 14 patients, and the authors noted that larger samples and more detailed clinical data are needed. Neither the sequencing platform nor unique molecular identifiers are mentioned in the methods. Tumor tissue showed significantly greater TCR diversity (inverse Simpson) than normal lung tissue (roughly 390 vs 170, P = 0.0075, Mann-Whitney U test).

Bulk unsorted tissue served as the source for RNA extraction, and RNA quality was assessed using a NanoDrop ND-1000 and an Agilent 2100. Normal lung samples were distant non-tumor tissue taken more than 3 cm from the tumor edge. The donors were newly diagnosed lung cancer patients admitted for thoracic surgery in China from August to November 2014 who had not received prior chemotherapy. Anyone who had undergone radiotherapy or chemotherapy before, or who had another cancer at the same time, was left out of the study. Surgical tissue pieces of about 1-2.2 cm3 were preserved in RNAlater solution and were kept at -80 degrees C until use.

This chain is built from TRBV4-2 and TRBJ2-7; no D segment can be confidently identified. The sample taken for sequencing was distant non-tumor lung tissue. This receptor was identified in a man aged 55 to 69 with small cell lung cancer. The nucleotide sequence reads TGTGCCAGCAGCCAAGTGAGGTACAGCTCCTACGAGCAGTACTTC. This is translated as CASSQVRYSSYEQYF.